The 11 T cell receptor beta chains in this list originate from one sample, sequenced in a study of shared clonotypes between healthy human individuals. TCRdb's table, derived via immunoSEQ multiplex PCR, lists solely in-frame clones and lacks some. The sample contains millions of clones, just over 90% of which appear only once. The sequenced material came from naive CD4+ T cells from PBMCs. The subset: CD45RA+ positively selected. Source of these receptors: a young man in good health. Some clones in this sample may be carry-over from other donors' samples.

This chain connects TRBV27 to TRBJ1-3, with D maybe TRBD1 (5 bases). V lost 5 bases to trimming and J lost 0 bases, with 14 bases between them. The V gene's germline CDR1 is MNHEY and CDR2 SMNVEV (reference sequence). The CDR3 spans 16 residues. The chain's CDR3 is CASSPDTANSGNTIYF. In DNA, the CDR3 is TGTGCCAGCAGTCCGGACACCGCCAACTCTGGAAACACCATATATTTT.

In this sample, this clone turned up once. V is TRBV19 and J is TRBJ2-3; no definite D call. V lost 0 bases and J lost 8, with 0 bases in between. The germline CDR1 and CDR2 sequences are LNHDA and SQIVND (reference sequence). The CDR3 is made up of 10 amino acids. For the CDR3, the DNA is TGTGCCAGTAGTATAGATACGCAGTATTTT. Its protein is CASSIDTQYF.

The chain employs TRBV7-9 and TRBJ1-2; TRBD1 matches at 7 bases. The CDR3 spans 16 residues. In germline, CDR1 is SEHNR, CDR2 FQNEAQ (reference sequence). Unmatched junction bases numbered 14, after V lost 4 bases and J lost 6 bases. Here the CDR3 DNA reads TGTGCCAGCAGCTCCCAGCTGACAGGGTTCTTAGATGGCTACACCTTC. It specifies CASSSQLTGFLDGYTF.

A note on this clone: One junction end disagrees with the germline gene, perhaps due to a read error. This chain uses TRBV27 with TRBJ2-2; TRBD1 might be the D (6 bases). Germline CDR1 is MNHEY and CDR2 is SMNVEV (reference sequence). The CDR3 is made up of 17 amino acids. The CDR3 DNA sequence: TGTGCCCGCAGACGTCTCATTCAGGGGAGAGTGTCCGGGGAGCTGTTTTTT. It is translated as CARRRLIQGRVSGELFF.

The chain has TRBV25-1 and TRBJ2-6; the match to TRBD1 covers 10 bases. Germline V gene sequence: CDR1 MGHDK, CDR2 SYGVNS. V shed 3 bases and J 0 bases; nucleotides not matched to a gene: 5. This CDR3 is 18 amino acids long. The CDR3 DNA reads TGTGCCAGCAGTGATCCGGGACAGGGGATCTCTGGGGCCAACGTCCTGACTTTC. Translated: CASSDPGQGISGANVLTF.

This clone was observed a few times. The genes are TRBV4-1 and TRBJ1-5, with D perhaps TRBD1 (6 bases). CDR3 length equals 13 residues. V lost 0 bases and J lost 11, with 11 bases in between. Per germline, CDR1 MGHRA and CDR2 YSYEKL. The CDR3 spells CASSQDPDRSQHF. For the CDR3, the DNA is TGCGCCAGCAGCCAAGATCCCGACAGGTCCCAGCATTTT.

The chain couples TRBV7-9 to TRBJ2-4; 7 nucleotides line up with TRBD2. Germline values: CDR1 SEHNR, CDR2 FQNEAQ (reference sequence). The junction had 10 bases not matched to a gene; V was cut back by 11 bases and J by 6 bases. This CDR3 region has 13 residues. The CDR3 spells CAHDRPGGNIQYF. In DNA, the CDR3 is TGTGCCCATGATCGGCCGGGGGGAAACATTCAGTACTTC.

V is TRBV15 and J is TRBJ1-1; unclear D gene. Trimming took off 5 bases at V and 5 bases at J, with 15 bases between the two ends. CDR1 is LNHNV and CDR2 is YYDKDF in the germline V gene (reference sequence). CDR3 length: 14 residues. CDR3 amino acids: CATSARLTFTEAFF. In DNA form, the CDR3 reads TGTGCCACCAGCGCCCGATTGACGTTTACTGAAGCTTTCTTT.

The chain links TRBV19 to TRBJ2-7, with D possibly being TRBD2 (6 bases). CDR3 size: 13 residues. From germline, CDR1 is LNHDA and CDR2 SQIVND (reference sequence). Trimming took off 8 bases at V and 4 bases at J, with 15 bases between the two ends. The CDR3 DNA reads as TGTGCCAGTGGACGGAGGGGACCATACGAGCAGTACTTC. Translation: CASGRRGPYEQYF.

This chain joins TRBV28 and TRBJ1-2; 10 positions match TRBD1. Germline V lookup: CDR1 MDHEN, CDR2 SYDVKM. J lost 3 bases, V lost 3 bases, and 10 bases had no gene match. CDR3 length: 17 residues. The CDR3 DNA sequence: TGTGCCAGCAGTTTTGGGACAGGGGCCCTACTAGACTATGGCTACACCTTC. Its protein is CASSFGTGALLDYGYTF.

The chain recombines TRBV7-2 with TRBJ2-2; possible D gene TRBD1, 5 bases. This CDR3 region has 17 residues. The germline gives CDR1 SGHTA, CDR2 FQGNSA. Trimming shortened V by 2 bases and J by 3 bases, and 16 bases separated the two germline ends. The CDR3 DNA follows: TGTGCCAGCAGCTTAAGGGGTAGTGGACCCGACACCGGGGAGCTGTTTTTT. Translated, it gives CASSLRGSGPDTGELFF. The full variable domain, completed using reference TRBV7-2 and TRBJ2-2, is GAGVSQSPSNKVTEKGKDVELRCDPISGHTALYWYRQSLGQGLEFLIYFQGNSAPDKSGLPSDRFSAERTGGSVSTLTIQRTQQEDSAVYLCASSLRGSGPDTGELFFGEGSRLTVL.